The clone carrying this T cell receptor (beta chain) has a handful of counts. This sample was taken from a study of blood T cell repertoires in COVID-19. Whole-study context: T cells, B-cell-depleted T cells, or PBMCs provided the cDNA or gDNA that served as material.

Original processing methods: How many nucleated cells were present was estimated from reference gene primer amplification. Here immunoSEQ multiplex PCR was the method, and the copy in TCRdb shows in-frame clones only, minus some. The V and J calls and the clone size are those of that table, but D and trimming were determined from the DNA. Of approximately 70,000 clones listed, 80% to 85% are singletons. Trimming cost V 6 bases and J 5 bases; bases outside gene matches: 4. CDR1 LNHDA and CDR2 SQIVND come from the germline V gene (reference sequence). This CDR3 has 13 amino acids. The sample taken for sequencing was peripheral blood. The rearrangement joins TRBV19 to TRBJ1-5; 7 positions agree with TRBD1. This TCR came from a woman older than 75 with acute or convalescent COVID-19. In nucleotides, the CDR3 is TGTGCCAGTAGCTCTGACAGGGATCAGCCCCAGCATTTT. Protein product: CASSSDRDQPQHF.